The following is a T cell receptor beta chain sequence with its context. This clonotype was seen a handful of times. Its binding antigen is unknown. It has no much larger one-base neighbor in the sample; base qualities were not kept. Sequencing relied on an Illumina NovaSeq 6000. TCRalpha and TCRbeta cDNA libraries were constructed by 5'RACE with constant-segment primers, with sample barcodes and unique molecular identifiers being introduced. RNA was extracted from every sample with Trizol reagent. The libraries were amplified in two PCR steps, and the second step added a second sample barcode and Illumina TruSeq adapters. The libraries were sequenced on an Illumina NovaSeq using 2 x 150 bp paired-end reads. The paper's processing steps were these. Demultiplexing of reads and collapsing into UMI-guided consensus sequences were performed with migec v1.2.7. With mixcr v2.1.11, UMI consensuses were aligned to TRA and TRB V and J templates and assembled into clonotypes. A clonotype was counted as expanded or contracted only when both edgeR and NoisET called the clonotype significant, with the noise models trained on biological replicates. edgeR calls used a false discovery rate-adjusted p below 0.01 and a log2 fold-change threshold of 1. As an exploratory analysis of dynamics, max-normalized trajectories of the 1000 most abundant clonotypes were examined with PCA combined with hierarchical clustering. Separately sequenced CD4+ and CD8+ repertoires were used to assign a CD4 or CD8 phenotype to each responding clone. TCRdb reran the public reads through fastp at Q25 and MiXCR, keeping productive beta chains. Duplicate CDR3 protein sequences are folded into a single record with the most common DNA and genes. The V and J calls were determined by TCRdb, not by the authors. In all, the sample holds about 82,000 distinct CDR3 sequences, and less than 15% of those were seen once. The biggest ten clones account for approximately 40% of the sample.

The record originates from a study of T-cell memory formation after mild COVID-19 (dated by TCRdb to the early 2020s). A note on the overall study: TCR sequence clusters from the two donors were largely donor specific. The cohort was made up of two young adult volunteers, one female and one male, who were previously healthy. T-cell clones expanding and contracting after mild COVID-19 in two donors were tracked by longitudinal TCRalpha and TCRbeta repertoire sequencing. Broad study findings and their caveats: Only two mild cases were covered by the study, and larger cohorts that include severe cases with pre-infection samples were considered necessary. Contracting CD4+ clones were found mainly in CM and EM memory subsets, while CD8+ clones were enriched in EMRA. The second-wave clones that peaked on day 37 were not confirmed to be SARS-CoV-2 specific. Some responding clones were found in pre-infection memory, which suggests that pre-existing cross-reactive memory T cells took part in the SARS-CoV-2 response. Balanced CD4/CD8 phenotypes were observed for clones contracting from day 15 to 85, whereas a bias towards CD4+ was observed for a second wave of clones expanding from day 15 to 37.

From its cysteine to its phenylalanine, the CDR3 spans 15 amino acids. CDR3 DNA is the only sequence kept; it has 45 bases, read in frame from the first base. CDR1 and CDR2 were assigned from the germline V gene as SGHTA and FQGNSA. Clipping removes 9 bases from V and 0 bases from J, with 7 as the unmatched junction base count. Ficoll-Paque density gradient centrifugation was used to isolate PBMCs. The sequence was collected from a man aged 18 to 30 who had mild COVID-19 (a few samples of this study predate the infection). The sample titles of this study are shuffled in the database, so cell type and time point are left out; the donor was told from shared clones. The chain uses TRBV7-2 and TRBJ2-3; the central 9 bases match TRBD2. The sequenced material came from PBMCs or a T cell subset sorted from them (not recorded which). DNA sequence: TGTGCCAGTAGCGGGGGTGCTACTAGCACAGATACGCAGTATTTT. Translated, it reads CASSGGATSTDTQYF. With the portions outside the CDR3 filled from the reference TRBV7-2 and TRBJ2-3 genes, the complete variable region becomes GAGVSQSPSNKVTEKGKDVELRCDPISGHTALYWYRQSLGQGLEFLIYFQGNSAPDKSGLPSDRFSAERTGGSVSTLTIQRTQQEDSAVYLCASSGGATSTDTQYFGPGTRLTVL.